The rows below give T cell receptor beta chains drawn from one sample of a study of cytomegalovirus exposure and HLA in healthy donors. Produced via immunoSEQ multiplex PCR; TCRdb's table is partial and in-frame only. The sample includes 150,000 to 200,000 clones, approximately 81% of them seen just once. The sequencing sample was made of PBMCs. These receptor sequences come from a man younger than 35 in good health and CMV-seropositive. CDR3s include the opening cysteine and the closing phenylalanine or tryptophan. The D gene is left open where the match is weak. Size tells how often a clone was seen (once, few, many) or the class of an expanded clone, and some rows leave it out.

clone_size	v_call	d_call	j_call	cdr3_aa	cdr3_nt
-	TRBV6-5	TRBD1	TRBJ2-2	CASRTGTNTGELFF	TGTGCCAGCAGGACAGGGACGAACACCGGGGAGCTGTTTTTT
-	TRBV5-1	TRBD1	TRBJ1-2	CASSSGQGSYGYTF	TGCGCCAGCAGCTCCGGACAGGGAAGCTATGGCTACACCTTC
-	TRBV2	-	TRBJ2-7	CASSGTSSYEQYF	TGTGCCAGCTCCGGGACATCCTCCTACGAGCAGTACTTC
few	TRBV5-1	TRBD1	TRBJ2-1	CASSPGTGGNEQFF	TGCGCCAGCAGCCCCGGGACAGGGGGGAATGAGCAGTTCTTC
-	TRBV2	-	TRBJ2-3	CASSVRGTDTQYF	TGTGCCAGCAGTGTTAGGGGGACAGATACGCAGTATTTT
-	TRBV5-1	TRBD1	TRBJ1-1	CATTPGQGARTEAFF	TGCGCCACGACACCGGGACAGGGGGCGCGGACTGAAGCTTTCTTT
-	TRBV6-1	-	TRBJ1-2	CASSEVTFRGGYTF	TGTGCCAGCAGTGAAGTCACGTTCCGAGGTGGCTACACCTTC
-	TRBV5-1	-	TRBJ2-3	CASRGSGAITDTQYF	TGCGCCAGCAGGGGTTCAGGGGCAATAACAGATACGCAGTATTTT
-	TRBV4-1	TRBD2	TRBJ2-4	CASSQGRLAGKNIQYF	TGCGCCAGCAGCCAAGGTCGACTAGCGGGGAAAAACATTCAGTACTTC
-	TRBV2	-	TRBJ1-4	CASSDRFLGKLFF	TGTGCCAGCAGTGACAGGTTTCTCGGAAAACTGTTTTTT